This T cell receptor (beta chain) was documented in a study of blood T cell repertoires in COVID-19. Across the whole study: From the United States, Italy and Spain came samples of acute and convalescent COVID-19. PBMCs, B-cell-depleted T cells, or T cells were the source of the cDNA or gDNA that made up the material.

Using immunoSEQ multiplex PCR, the repertoire was profiled, and TCRdb retains in-frame clones only, with some absent. The repertoire has tens of thousands of clones, 91% of them found once; the top ten carry about 2.3%. The CDR3 spans 15 residues. The V and J ends lost 1 base and 0 bases respectively, with 9 bases between them. Germline V gene data show CDR1 as LNHDA and CDR2 as SQIVND (reference sequence). Sequences were obtained from peripheral blood. The rearrangement joins TRBV19 to TRBJ1-1, with no clear D. This TCR came from a human donor with active COVID-19. The donor label of this sample is uncertain. The CDR3 region has the DNA TGTGCCAGTAGTATAGGCGGTCTCATGAACACTGAAGCTTTCTTT. It specifies CASSIGGLMNTEAFF. Full variable domain (rest looked up from reference TRBV19 and TRBJ1-1): DGGITQSPKYLFRKEGQNVTLSCEQNLNHDAMYWYRQDPGQGLRLIYYSQIVNDFQKGDIAEGYSVSREKKESFPLTVTSAQKNPTAFYLCASSIGGLMNTEAFFGQGTRLTVV.